These T cell receptor beta chains were read from a single sample in a study of CD8 T cells in ankylosing spondylitis. In TCRdb, the 5' RACE reads were re-called with MiXCR into one record per CDR3 protein. Among 200,000 to 300,000 distinct CDR3 sequences listed, around 7.8% were seen once. Sequencing was done on a sample of blood, either unsorted or a sorted T cell fraction (not recorded which). The source is a male donor with ankylosing spondylitis or in good health (not recorded which). The CDR3 runs from the conserved cysteine through the conserved F or W. The order of the fields is D gene, V gene, clone size, J gene, CDR3 protein, CDR3 DNA. D genes are given only for firm matches. Only some rows state a clone size, as once, few, many or a class for expanded clones.

>TRBD1|TRBV7-2|many|TRBJ1-3
CASSFGGTVSGNTIYF
TGTGCCAGCAGCTTCGGGGGGACAGTCTCTGGAAACACCATATATTTT
>.|TRBV12-3/TRBV12-4|.|TRBJ2-3
CASSLLPGRWTGKTKPDTQYF
TGTGCCAGCAGTTTACTCCCGGGACGGTGGACCGGGAAAACGAAACCAGATACGCAGTATTTT
>.|TRBV7-6|few|TRBJ2-5
CASSFNGLQETQYF
TGTGCCAGCAGCTTTAATGGTTTACAAGAGACCCAGTACTTC
>.|TRBV7-9|.|TRBJ2-7
CASSSGQEQYF
TGTGCCAGCAGCTCCGGACAGGAGCAGTACTTC
>TRBD2|TRBV7-2|few|TRBJ2-3
CASSPRPAGGHTDTQYF
TGTGCCAGCAGCCCTCGCCCCGCGGGGGGGCACACAGATACGCAGTATTTT
>TRBD2|TRBV20-1|many|TRBJ2-3
CSARDRPQRGVPMARTDTQYF
TGCAGTGCTAGAGATCGCCCCCAGCGGGGGGTCCCCATGGCTCGCACAGATACGCAGTATTTT
>TRBD2|TRBV12-3/TRBV12-4|many|TRBJ2-3
CASSLGGLADLIDTQYF
TGTGCCAGCAGTTTAGGCGGACTAGCGGACTTAATAGATACGCAGTATTTT
>.|TRBV29-1|many|TRBJ2-2
CSVTGHHTGELFF
TGCAGCGTTACCGGGCATCACACCGGGGAGCTGTTTTTT
>TRBD2|TRBV7-2|.|TRBJ2-2
CASSLSGYGELFF
TGTGCCAGCAGCCTTAGCGGGTACGGGGAGCTGTTTTTT
>TRBD1|TRBV20-1|many|TRBJ2-4
CSAQDRPGAKNIQYF
TGCAGTGCTCAGGACAGGCCCGGAGCCAAAAACATTCAGTACTTC
>.|TRBV7-9|.|TRBJ2-5
CASSPPGSPLRTQYF
TGTGCCAGCAGCCCGCCGGGTTCTCCGTTACGGACCCAGTACTTC
>TRBD2|TRBV19|many|TRBJ2-1
CASSIGSGRNEQFF
TGTGCCAGTAGTATTGGTAGCGGGAGGAATGAGCAGTTCTTC
>.|TRBV7-2|few|TRBJ2-5
CASSLGPERETQYF
TGTGCCAGCAGTTTGGGCCCTGAGCGGGAGACCCAGTACTTC
>.|TRBV9|many|TRBJ2-1
CASSVVSGSGFDEQFF
TGTGCCAGCAGCGTAGTCTCGGGAAGCGGTTTCGATGAGCAGTTCTTC
>.|TRBV7-9|many|TRBJ1-1
CASSPLQKLNTEAFF
TGTGCCAGCAGCCCCCTACAGAAACTGAACACTGAAGCTTTCTTT
>.|TRBV27|many|TRBJ2-1
CASSLYGQGSYNEQFF
TGTGCCAGCAGTTTATACGGGCAGGGGTCGTACAATGAGCAGTTCTTC
>.|TRBV6-5|many|TRBJ2-5
CASSYSTQKETQYF
TGTGCCAGCAGTTACTCGACACAGAAGGAGACCCAGTACTTC
>.|TRBV6-1|many|TRBJ2-1
CATGSYGSSYNEQFF
TGTGCCACGGGTAGTTACGGGAGCTCCTACAATGAGCAGTTCTTC
>TRBD2|TRBV27|few|TRBJ2-3
CASNWAGGPTDTQYF
TGTGCCAGCAACTGGGCGGGGGGTCCCACAGATACGCAGTATTTT
>.|TRBV7-2|.|TRBJ2-7
CASSLKPGEGEQYF
TGTGCCAGCAGCTTAAAACCAGGGGAGGGCGAGCAGTACTTC
>.|TRBV11-2|many|TRBJ2-1
CASSLIVTGRRGIEQFF
TGTGCCAGCAGCCTAATTGTGACAGGCCGCAGAGGAATTGAGCAGTTCTTC
>.|TRBV12-3/TRBV12-4|many|TRBJ1-1
CASSFSDYTEAFF
TGTGCCAGCAGTTTCTCAGATTACACTGAAGCTTTCTTT
>.|TRBV12-3/TRBV12-4|many|TRBJ2-7
CASSLGGALVHEQYF
TGTGCCAGCAGTTTAGGGGGGGCGCTGGTACACGAGCAGTACTTC
>TRBD2|TRBV7-2|many|TRBJ2-1
CASSLGGSGRASNEQFF
TGTGCCAGCAGCTTAGGGGGCAGCGGGAGGGCCAGCAATGAGCAGTTCTTC
>.|TRBV15|few|TRBJ2-7
CATSRDASGTYEQYF
TGTGCCACCAGCAGAGACGCGTCAGGTACCTACGAGCAGTACTTC
>.|TRBV27|many|TRBJ1-4
CASRPRGHLINEKLFF
TGTGCCAGCAGACCTCGGGGACACCTTATAAATGAAAAACTGTTTTTT
>.|TRBV11-1|many|TRBJ1-1
CASSLGVQREAFF
TGTGCCAGCAGCTTAGGAGTTCAGAGAGAAGCTTTCTTT
>TRBD2|TRBV20-1|.|TRBJ2-3
CSATTGTSITDTQYF
TGCAGTGCTACGACCGGGACTAGCATCACAGATACGCAGTATTTT
>.|TRBV5-1|many|TRBJ2-1
CASSTTGSSYNEQFF
TGCGCCAGCAGTACCACAGGGAGCTCCTACAATGAGCAGTTCTTC
>.|TRBV15|.|TRBJ1-5
CATSRDPVSNQPQHF
TGTGCCACCAGCAGAGATCCGGTTAGCAATCAGCCCCAGCATTTT
>TRBD2|TRBV4-2|few|TRBJ2-7
CASSLGGGEYEQYF
TGTGCCAGCAGCCTCGGCGGGGGAGAATACGAGCAGTACTTC
>.|TRBV20-1|.|TRBJ1-2
CSAIIPARNGYTF
TGCAGTGCTATCATCCCCGCCCGGAATGGCTACACCTTC
>TRBD1|TRBV20-1|many|TRBJ1-1
CSARTGGTNTEAFF
TGCAGTGCCAGGACAGGGGGAACCAACACTGAAGCTTTCTTT
>.|TRBV7-2|few|TRBJ1-5
CASSLGRAQPQHF
TGTGCCAGCAGCTTGGGGAGGGCTCAGCCCCAGCATTTT
>.|TRBV29-1|many|TRBJ2-1
CSVEGGASKSYNEQFF
TGCAGCGTTGAAGGGGGTGCTAGTAAGTCCTACAATGAGCAGTTCTTC
>TRBD2|TRBV7-9|.|TRBJ2-1
CASSLAAVAGGPSEQFF
TGTGCCAGCAGCTTAGCGGCGGTGGCGGGAGGGCCGAGTGAGCAGTTCTTC
>.|TRBV5-1|many|TRBJ2-5
CASSLTGGETQYF
TGCGCCAGCAGCTTGACTGGTGGAGAGACCCAGTACTTC
>.|TRBV5-6|many|TRBJ2-5
CASSLNGGTETQYF
TGTGCCAGCAGCTTGAATGGGGGGACAGAGACCCAGTACTTC
>.|TRBV7-6|.|TRBJ2-7
CASSLGAMPSSYEQYF
TGTGCCAGCAGCTTGGGCGCAATGCCCAGCTCCTACGAGCAGTACTTC
>TRBD2|TRBV11-2|few|TRBJ2-1
CASSLIGLAGAVSYNEQFF
TGTGCCAGCAGCTTAATCGGACTAGCGGGAGCAGTCTCCTACAATGAGCAGTTCTTC
>.|TRBV5-1|.|TRBJ2-1
CASSLRTLPPLLNNEQFF
TGCGCCAGCAGCTTGAGGACTCTCCCCCCTCTATTAAACAATGAGCAGTTCTTC
>.|TRBV7-2|many|TRBJ2-1
CASTPLGFEQFF
TGTGCCAGCACCCCCCTCGGCTTTGAGCAGTTCTTC
>.|TRBV20-1|many|TRBJ2-5
CSARSGPQETQYF
TGCAGTGCTAGATCGGGCCCTCAAGAGACCCAGTACTTC
>.|TRBV30|many|TRBJ2-1
CAYGRSNEQFF
TGTGCCTACGGGAGATCCAATGAGCAGTTCTTC
>.|TRBV20-1|few|TRBJ2-3
CSAIPTLIEGTDTQYF
TGCAGTGCGATACCGACCCTGATCGAGGGGACAGATACGCAGTATTTT
>.|TRBV5-1|few|TRBJ2-7
CASSLAAASSYEQYF
TGCGCCAGCAGCTTGGCCGCGGCGAGCTCCTACGAGCAGTACTTC
>.|TRBV29-1|many|TRBJ2-1
CSVEIGEQFF
TGCAGCGTTGAAATTGGTGAGCAGTTCTTC
>TRBD2|TRBV7-2|few|TRBJ2-3
CASSPPGLAGATDTQYF
TGTGCCAGCAGCCCTCCGGGACTAGCGGGGGCCACAGATACGCAGTATTTT
>.|TRBV27|.|TRBJ1-2
CASSPRGGSNYGYTF
TGTGCCAGCAGTCCGCGAGGGGGTAGTAACTATGGCTACACCTTC